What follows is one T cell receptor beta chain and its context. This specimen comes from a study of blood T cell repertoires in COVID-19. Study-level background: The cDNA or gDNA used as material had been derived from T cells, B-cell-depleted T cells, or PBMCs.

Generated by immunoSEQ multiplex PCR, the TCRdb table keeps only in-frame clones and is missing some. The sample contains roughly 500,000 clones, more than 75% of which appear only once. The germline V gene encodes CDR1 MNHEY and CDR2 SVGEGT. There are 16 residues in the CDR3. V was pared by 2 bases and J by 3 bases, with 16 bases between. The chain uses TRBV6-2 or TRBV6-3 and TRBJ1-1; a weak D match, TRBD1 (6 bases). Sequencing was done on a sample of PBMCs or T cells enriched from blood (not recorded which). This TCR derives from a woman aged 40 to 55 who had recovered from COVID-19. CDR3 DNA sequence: TGTGCCAGCAGTTACCCGAACAGGGTTACGGACACTGAAGCTTTCTTT. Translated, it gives CASSYPNRVTDTEAFF.